This T cell receptor beta chain was recorded in a study of T cell responses to AZD1222 COVID-19 vaccine (dated by TCRdb to the early 2020s). Turning to the overall study: Because spike-specific TCR depth and breadth did not differ between the two schedules, AZD1222 recipients who got a second dose at roughly 4 weeks were pooled with those who got a second dose at roughly 12 weeks. A total of around 240 trial participants underwent TCR sequencing, of whom 200 to 220 received two doses of AZD1222 and about 26 received two doses of the MenACWY control vaccine. Enrollment into the trials was organized by age into subgroups of 18-55, 56-69 and 70-plus years, and those subgroups contained about 150, 27 and 61 TCR-sequenced participants, respectively.

Results the study describes overall, beyond this receptor: Because no samples from the day 14 peak response were available, repertoires could be characterized only after the peak T cell response. Vaccine-associated CD4 TCRs spanned the whole spike protein, with dominant responses in regions 160-218 and 743-854. The 56-69-year group was small, and its depth increase did not reach significance, likely because of low power. Reportedly, almost half of the unique spike-specific TCRs recognized epitopes lying outside the regions that are mutated in the B.1.351 and B.1.1.7 variants. Conclusions about previously exposed vaccinees are limited because only five or six AZD1222 recipients were SARS-CoV-2 seropositive at baseline. Participants were mostly white British, with more females than males. The authors suggested clonal diversity may have been underestimated. After two AZD1222 doses, both the breadth and the depth of spike-specific TCRs were significantly higher than at day 0 and than in MenACWY recipients.

This clone appeared a single time. Its antigen is currently not known. No much larger clone is present one base from it, and per-base qualities are unavailable. The CDR3 regions of human TCRbeta chains were subjected to immunosequencing. In the paper's pipeline: TCRs in the repertoires were compared against a reference library of SARS-CoV-2-specific TCRs that had been generated with the MIRA antigen-specificity platform. Breadth was defined as the fraction of unique TCRs that were SARS-CoV-2-associated. Depth was defined as the fraction of total T cells that were SARS-CoV-2-associated. Using the MIRA data, each spike-specific TCR was assigned both to the spike region to which the TCR was reactive and to a CD4 or CD8 class. Log10-transformed breadth and depth values were compared by one-way ANOVA with Sidak's multiple comparisons tests. TCRdb took this table from immuneACCESS and kept in-frame rearrangements with V and J called. Such tables lack part of the clones; where checked against another copy, unresolved V genes explain under half of the gap, and the rest is unexplained. The V and J calls and clone size come from that table; D and trimming were worked out from the DNA. The sample table records 150,000 or so clones; around 89% of these occur just once. 4.5% to 6.5% of the sample is taken by the ten largest.

According to the study, the label for this sample's time point signals: baseline before first vaccination. Vaccinee samples were obtained from the UK trials COV001 and COV002, which included a single-blind randomized controlled phase 2/3 trial of AZD1222 (ChAdOx1 nCoV-19) in healthy adults. Trial participant PBMC samples were collected at day 0 and day 28 after the second dose for TCRbeta chain sequencing. Sequencing was performed on peripheral blood, taken on day 0 of AZD1222 vaccination. The TCR comes from an adult in good health.

The base sequence is TGTGCCAGCAGCCCCACTTCAGGGGGAGGTCAGCCCCAGCATTTT. This translates into CASSPTSGGGQPQHF. The chain was built from TRBV4-2 and TRBJ1-5; TRBD1 fits 7 bases in the junction. CDR1 and CDR2 were assigned from the germline V gene as LGHNA and YNFKEQ. Germline trimming amounts to 4 bases on V and 6 bases on J, with 9 as the count of junction bases outside the gene matches. The CDR3 sequence holds 15 residues, the cysteine and phenylalanine included. Only the CDR3 DNA is retained, 45 bases long and in frame from the first base.